This is a list of T cell receptor beta chains from one sample in a study of blood T cell repertoires in COVID-19. Assay: immunoSEQ multiplex PCR; the TCRdb copy retains only in-frame clones and omits some. The sample yields over 150,000 clones, approximately 80% seen once. The sequenced sample was peripheral blood. Receptors originate from a human donor in a cohort sampled during active COVID-19. CDR3s include the opening cysteine and the closing phenylalanine or tryptophan. The D gene is left open where the match is weak. Rows may omit the clone size; those that give it use once, few, many or a size class.

TRBV30,.,13,.,TRBJ2-1,CAWSFDNNNEQFF,TGTGCCTGGAGTTTTGACAATAACAATGAGCAGTTCTTC
TRBV4-1,TRBD1,14,.,TRBJ1-1,CASSQTTGESEAFF,TGCGCCAGCAGCCAAACGACAGGGGAGAGTGAAGCTTTCTTT
TRBV28,.,15,.,TRBJ1-5,CASSFGGGSNQPQHF,TGTGCCAGCAGTTTCGGTGGGGGCAGCAATCAGCCCCAGCATTTT
TRBV3-1/TRBV3-2,.,13,.,TRBJ2-1,CASSQGKARLRFF,TGTGCCAGCAGCCAAGGAAAGGCTAGGTTAAGGTTCTTC
TRBV6-5,TRBD2,15,few,TRBJ2-1,CASSSGTSGNNEQFF,TGTGCCAGCAGTTCCGGGACTAGCGGGAACAATGAGCAGTTCTTC
TRBV3-1/TRBV3-2,TRBD1,18,.,TRBJ1-2,CASSRRGGTGARNYGYTF,TGTGCCAGCAGCCGAAGGGGAGGGACAGGGGCAAGGAACTATGGCTACACCTTC
TRBV6-5,TRBD1,15,.,TRBJ1-4,CASSYSGQINEKLFF,TGTGCCAGCAGTTACTCGGGACAGATCAATGAAAAACTGTTTTTT
TRBV7-2,TRBD2,16,.,TRBJ2-5,CASSNLGRVDHETQYF,TGTGCCAGCAGCAATCTCGGGAGGGTGGACCACGAGACCCAGTACTTC
TRBV7-9,.,18,.,TRBJ2-1,CASSLRGAATSSYNEQFF,TGTGCCAGCAGCTTACGGGGGGCAGCAACCAGCTCCTACAATGAGCAGTTCTTC
TRBV28,.,14,.,TRBJ1-4,CASTPSTTNEKLFF,TGTGCCAGCACCCCATCAACAACTAATGAAAAACTGTTTTTT
TRBV27,.,13,.,TRBJ1-2,CASSFKGNYGYTF,TGTGCCAGCAGTTTTAAGGGGAACTATGGCTACACCTTC
TRBV4-1,TRBD2,15,once,TRBJ2-7,CASSHPGLAGGWQYF,TGCGCCAGCAGCCACCCGGGACTAGCGGGAGGGTGGCAGTACTTC
TRBV5-4,.,14,.,TRBJ1-5,CASSFGGSNQPQHF,TGTGCCAGCAGCTTTGGAGGGAGCAATCAGCCCCAGCATTTT
TRBV11-2,.,13,.,TRBJ1-1,CASSLDRNTEAFF,TGTGCCAGCAGCTTAGACAGAAACACTGAAGCTTTCTTT
TRBV19,TRBD2,16,once,TRBJ2-1,CASSIPSGSTYNEQFF,TGTGCCAGTAGTATCCCTAGCGGGAGCACCTACAATGAGCAGTTCTTC
TRBV5-6,TRBD2,19,.,TRBJ2-2,CASSVGLAGLISNTGELFF,TGTGCCAGCAGCGTCGGACTAGCGGGACTCATTTCGAACACCGGGGAGCTGTTTTTT
TRBV5-1,TRBD1,19,.,TRBJ1-6,CASSLEGFGTGEIRSPLHF,TGCGCCAGCAGCTTGGAAGGGTTCGGGACAGGGGAAATTCGTTCACCCCTCCACTTT
TRBV4-2,.,16,.,TRBJ2-3,CASSQEQGEGTDTQYF,TGTGCCAGCAGCCAAGAACAGGGTGAGGGCACAGATACGCAGTATTTT
TRBV4-2,.,13,.,TRBJ1-1,CASSQDLNTEAFF,TGTGCCAGCAGCCAGGACTTGAACACTGAAGCTTTCTTT
TRBV7-9,TRBD1,17,.,TRBJ1-1,CASSFKVGQGAGDEAFF,TGTGCCAGCAGCTTCAAAGTCGGACAGGGGGCTGGGGATGAAGCTTTCTTT
TRBV24-1,TRBD1,16,.,TRBJ2-1,CATSEKGQGARDEQFF,TGTGCCACCAGTGAAAAGGGACAGGGGGCGCGGGATGAGCAGTTCTTC
TRBV6-5,TRBD2,14,once,TRBJ2-1,CASSFGLAGYEQFF,TGTGCCAGCAGTTTCGGACTAGCGGGCTATGAGCAGTTCTTC
TRBV2,.,15,.,TRBJ1-1,CASSEFRRVNTEAFF,TGTGCCAGCAGTGAATTTCGTCGGGTGAACACTGAAGCTTTCTTT
TRBV6-5,.,14,.,TRBJ2-7,CASSTGLIAYEQYF,TGTGCCAGCAGCACAGGTCTTATTGCCTACGAGCAGTACTTC
TRBV28,.,14,.,TRBJ2-5,CASRPRGSGETQYF,TGTGCCAGCAGACCCAGGGGATCTGGAGAGACCCAGTACTTC
TRBV4-1,TRBD1,15,.,TRBJ1-3,CASSQAWTGGNTIYF,TGCGCCAGCAGCCAAGCTTGGACAGGAGGAAACACCATATATTTT
TRBV14,TRBD2,16,.,TRBJ2-7,CASSQFGTSRTYEQYF,TGTGCCAGCAGCCAATTCGGGACTAGCAGGACCTACGAGCAGTACTTC
TRBV6-5,.,15,.,TRBJ2-5,CASSSPGGPSETQYF,TGTGCCAGCAGTTCCCCTGGTGGGCCTTCGGAGACCCAGTACTTC
TRBV11-2,.,17,.,TRBJ1-2,CASSLRWGGGLWDGYTF,TGTGCCAGCAGCTTAAGGTGGGGAGGGGGGCTTTGGGATGGCTACACCTTC
TRBV7-9,.,17,.,TRBJ1-6,CASSWTGRGGFNSPLHF,TGTGCCAGCAGCTGGACCGGCCGGGGAGGCTTTAATTCACCCCTCCACTTT
TRBV19,TRBD1,17,.,TRBJ1-1,CASSSTRQGAANTEAFF,TGTGCCAGTAGTTCAACCCGACAGGGGGCAGCGAACACTGAAGCTTTCTTT
TRBV19,TRBD1,17,.,TRBJ2-7,CASSIRPGQGLDYEQYF,TGTGCCAGTAGTATACGACCGGGACAGGGGCTGGACTACGAGCAGTACTTC
TRBV9,TRBD1,14,.,TRBJ2-3,CASSVAQGTDTQYF,TGTGCCAGCAGCGTAGCACAGGGGACAGATACGCAGTATTTT
TRBV6-5,TRBD1,16,.,TRBJ2-5,CASSYSTPGQGKTQYF,TGTGCCAGCAGTTACTCAACACCGGGACAGGGAAAGACCCAGTACTTC
TRBV30,.,14,.,TRBJ1-4,CAWSGLRQGLKLFF,TGTGCCTGGAGTGGGTTGAGGCAGGGGTTGAAACTGTTTTTT
TRBV27,TRBD1,15,.,TRBJ2-5,CASSSSGGFGETQYF,TGTGCCAGCAGTTCCTCAGGGGGCTTCGGAGAGACCCAGTACTTC
TRBV4-2,TRBD2,15,.,TRBJ2-7,CASSPPGTSAYEQYF,TGTGCCAGCAGCCCACCCGGGACTAGCGCTTACGAGCAGTACTTC
TRBV28,TRBD1,14,.,TRBJ1-1,CASSFQGAGTEAFF,TGTGCCAGCAGTTTTCAGGGGGCGGGGACTGAAGCTTTCTTT
TRBV4-1,TRBD1,15,.,TRBJ1-5,CASSRQGLWDQPQHF,TGCGCCAGCAGCCGACAGGGGCTTTGGGACCAGCCCCAGCATTTT
TRBV5-1,.,15,.,TRBJ1-2,CASSLGDSANYGYTF,TGCGCCAGCAGCTTGGGCGACTCAGCTAACTATGGCTACACCTTC
TRBV30,TRBD1,13,.,TRBJ1-5,CAWTGGSNQPQHF,TGTGCCTGGACAGGGGGGAGCAATCAGCCCCAGCATTTT
TRBV9,.,15,.,TRBJ2-7,CASSVGAHQVYEQYF,TGTGCCAGCAGCGTAGGGGCCCATCAAGTCTACGAGCAGTACTTC